The 3 T cell receptor beta chains below come from one sample, sequenced in a study of blood T cell repertoires in COVID-19. Only in-frame clones appear in the TCRdb table, and some are missing; sequencing was by immunoSEQ multiplex PCR. The data contain a few hundred thousand clones, 86% of them singletons. Sequencing input: peripheral blood. The origin of the receptors is a young man with active or convalescent COVID-19.

V and J are TRBV29-1 and TRBJ1-2; D possibly corresponds to TRBD1 (6 bases). Looked up from germline, CDR1 is SQVTM and CDR2 is ANQGSEA. Trimming pared 3 bases from V and 0 bases from J, leaving 8 bases between. The CDR3 is made up of 13 amino acids. The CDR3 protein is CSVDWGPNYGYTF. CDR3 nucleotide sequence: TGCAGCGTTGATTGGGGGCCTAACTATGGCTACACCTTC.

This clone has just one count. This chain links TRBV2 with TRBJ2-7; no clear D gene. The germline V gene encodes CDR1 SNHLY and CDR2 FYNNEI. The V end was cut by 2 bases, the J end by 1 base, with 9 bases between. CDR3 length: 14 residues. The CDR3 bases are TGTGCCAGCAGTGAAAGAACGGAGTCCTACGAGCAGTACTTC. Protein product: CASSERTESYEQYF.

The CDR3 sequence: CASSFQENTGELFF. CDR3 nucleotide sequence: TGTGCCAGTAGTTTTCAGGAGAACACCGGGGAGCTGTTTTTT. V gene TRBV19 combines with J gene TRBJ2-2; D is unclear. The CDR3 covers 14 residues. The germline V gene has CDR1 LNHDA and CDR2 SQIVND (reference sequence). Trimming took 5 bases from V and 1 from J, leaving 8 bases between them.